This TCR beta chain comes out of a study of T cells after yellow fever vaccination. Ten or more counts support this clonotype. Its antigen is not identified. TCRdb used MiXCR to reprocess the 5' RACE reads, holding one entry per CDR3 protein. This sample has approximately 250,000 distinct CDR3 sequences; about 3.9% occur once, and the top ten carry around 19%. CDR1 is SGHRS, CDR2 YFSETQ, per germline. Trimming removed 2 bases from V and 5 bases from J; junction bases left unmatched: 5. CDR3 length: 15 residues. Study-wide points: Overlap between CD4 and CD8 compartments was detected for a small share of clonotypes.

The genes are TRBV5-1 and TRBJ2-5; 11 bases match TRBD2. The starting material was PBMCs, obtained 15 days after the yellow fever booster vaccination. The receptor comes from a man aged 18 to 29 who received the YFV17D yellow fever vaccine. The CDR3 reads CASSLLAGADETQYF. The DNA for the CDR3 is TGCGCCAGCAGCTTACTAGCGGGGGCGGACGAGACCCAGTACTTC.